This entry concerns a single T cell receptor (beta chain). Its antigen remains unidentified. The data stem from a study of shared clonotypes between healthy human individuals. Whole-study findings and limits: A few donors shared about 4.5% of their naive CD4 clonotypes.

The CDR3 sequence is 13 residues long. Trimming shortened V by 3 bases and J by 6 bases, and 12 bases separated the two germline ends. Germline assignment: CDR1 SGDLS and CDR2 YYNGEE. Replicate sorted-subset PCRs were loaded with 150 to 200 ng DNA, about 28,000 T cell genomes. TCRdb's table, derived via immunoSEQ multiplex PCR, lists solely in-frame clones and lacks some. This sample has some 1.5 million clones, with 95% to 99% found just once. The source of this sequence is a man aged 30-40 years in good health. The sequenced sample consisted of naive CD4+ T cells sorted from blood. Noted subset: CD45RA+ positively selected. The chain recombines TRBV9 with TRBJ1-1; TRBD1 might be the D (6 bases). CDR3 region: CASSDRGAAEAFF. CDR3 DNA sequence: TGTGCCAGCAGCGATAGGGGGGCCGCTGAAGCTTTCTTT.